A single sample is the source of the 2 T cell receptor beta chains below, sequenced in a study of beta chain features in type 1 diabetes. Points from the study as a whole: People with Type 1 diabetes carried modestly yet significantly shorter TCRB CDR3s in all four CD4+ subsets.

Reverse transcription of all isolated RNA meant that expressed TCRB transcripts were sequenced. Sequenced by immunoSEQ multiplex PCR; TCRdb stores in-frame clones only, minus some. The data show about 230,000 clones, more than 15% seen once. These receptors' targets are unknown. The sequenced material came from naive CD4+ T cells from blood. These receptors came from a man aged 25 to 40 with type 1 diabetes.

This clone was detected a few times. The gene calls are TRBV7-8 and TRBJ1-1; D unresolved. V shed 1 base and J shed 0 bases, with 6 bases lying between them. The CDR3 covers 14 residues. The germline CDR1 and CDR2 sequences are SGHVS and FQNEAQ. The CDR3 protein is CASSLGRLNTEAFF. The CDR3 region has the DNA TGTGCCAGCAGCTTAGGTCGTTTGAACACTGAAGCTTTCTTT.

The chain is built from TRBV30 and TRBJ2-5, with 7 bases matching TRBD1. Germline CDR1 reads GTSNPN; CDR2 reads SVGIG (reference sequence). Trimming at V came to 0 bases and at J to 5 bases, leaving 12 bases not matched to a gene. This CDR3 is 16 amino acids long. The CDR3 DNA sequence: TGTGCCTGGAGTGTGCTGGGGATCCAGGGGGTGGAGACCCAGTACTTC. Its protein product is CAWSVLGIQGVETQYF.